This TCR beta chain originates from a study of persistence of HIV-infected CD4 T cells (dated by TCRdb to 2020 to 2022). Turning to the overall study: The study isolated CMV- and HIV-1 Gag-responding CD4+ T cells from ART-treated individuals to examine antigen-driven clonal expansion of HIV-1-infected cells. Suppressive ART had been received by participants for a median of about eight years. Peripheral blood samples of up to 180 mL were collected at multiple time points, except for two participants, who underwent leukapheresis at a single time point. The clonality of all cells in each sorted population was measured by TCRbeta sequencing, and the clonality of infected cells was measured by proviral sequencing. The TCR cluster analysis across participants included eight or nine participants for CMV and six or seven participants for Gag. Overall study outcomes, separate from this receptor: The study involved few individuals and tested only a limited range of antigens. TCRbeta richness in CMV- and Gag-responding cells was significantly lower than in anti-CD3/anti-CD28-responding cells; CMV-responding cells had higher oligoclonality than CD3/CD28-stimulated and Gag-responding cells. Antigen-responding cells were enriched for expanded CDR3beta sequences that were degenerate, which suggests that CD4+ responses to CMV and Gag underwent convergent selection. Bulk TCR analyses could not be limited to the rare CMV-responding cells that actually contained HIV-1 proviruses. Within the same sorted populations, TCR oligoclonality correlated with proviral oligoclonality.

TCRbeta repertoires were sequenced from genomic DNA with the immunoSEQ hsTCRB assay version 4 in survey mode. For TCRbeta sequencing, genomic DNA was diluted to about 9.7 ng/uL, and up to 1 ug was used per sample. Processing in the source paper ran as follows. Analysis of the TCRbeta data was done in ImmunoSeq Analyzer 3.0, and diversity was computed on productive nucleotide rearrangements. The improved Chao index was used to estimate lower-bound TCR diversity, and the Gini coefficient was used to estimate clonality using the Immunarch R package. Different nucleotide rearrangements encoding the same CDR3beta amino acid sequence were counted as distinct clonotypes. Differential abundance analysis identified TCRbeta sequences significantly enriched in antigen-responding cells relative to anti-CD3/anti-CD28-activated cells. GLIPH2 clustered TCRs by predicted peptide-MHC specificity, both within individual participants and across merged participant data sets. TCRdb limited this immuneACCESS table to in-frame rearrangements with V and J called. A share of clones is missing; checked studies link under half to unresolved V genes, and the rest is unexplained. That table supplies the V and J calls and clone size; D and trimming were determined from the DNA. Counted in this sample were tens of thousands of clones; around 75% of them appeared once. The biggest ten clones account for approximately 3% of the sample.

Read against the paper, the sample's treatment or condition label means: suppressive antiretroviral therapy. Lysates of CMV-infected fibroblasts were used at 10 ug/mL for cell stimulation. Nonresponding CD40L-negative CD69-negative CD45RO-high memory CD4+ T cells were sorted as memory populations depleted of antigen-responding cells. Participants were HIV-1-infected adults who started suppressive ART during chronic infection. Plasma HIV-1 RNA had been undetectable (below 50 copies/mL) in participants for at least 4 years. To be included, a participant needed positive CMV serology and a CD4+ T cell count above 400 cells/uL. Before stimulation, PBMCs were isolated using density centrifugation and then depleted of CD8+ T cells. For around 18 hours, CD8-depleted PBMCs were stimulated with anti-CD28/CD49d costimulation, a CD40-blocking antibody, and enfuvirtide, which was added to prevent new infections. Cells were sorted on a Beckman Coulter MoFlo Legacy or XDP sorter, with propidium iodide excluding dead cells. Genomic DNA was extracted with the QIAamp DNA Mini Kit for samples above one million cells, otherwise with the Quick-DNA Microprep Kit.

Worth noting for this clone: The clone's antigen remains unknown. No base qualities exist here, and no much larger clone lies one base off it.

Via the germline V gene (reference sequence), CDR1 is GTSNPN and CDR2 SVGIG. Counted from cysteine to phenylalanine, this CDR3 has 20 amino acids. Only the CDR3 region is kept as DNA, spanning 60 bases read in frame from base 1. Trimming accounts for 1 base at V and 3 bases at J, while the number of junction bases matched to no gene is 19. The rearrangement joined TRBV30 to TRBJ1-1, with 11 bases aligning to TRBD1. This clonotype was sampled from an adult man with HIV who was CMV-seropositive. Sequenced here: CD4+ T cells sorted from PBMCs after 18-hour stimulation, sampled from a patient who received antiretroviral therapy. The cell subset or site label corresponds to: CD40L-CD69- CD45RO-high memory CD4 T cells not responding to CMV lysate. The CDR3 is CAWSEEAYRDRGNWYTEAFF. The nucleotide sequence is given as TGTGCCTGGAGTGAGGAGGCTTACCGGGACAGGGGGAATTGGTACACTGAAGCTTTCTTT.